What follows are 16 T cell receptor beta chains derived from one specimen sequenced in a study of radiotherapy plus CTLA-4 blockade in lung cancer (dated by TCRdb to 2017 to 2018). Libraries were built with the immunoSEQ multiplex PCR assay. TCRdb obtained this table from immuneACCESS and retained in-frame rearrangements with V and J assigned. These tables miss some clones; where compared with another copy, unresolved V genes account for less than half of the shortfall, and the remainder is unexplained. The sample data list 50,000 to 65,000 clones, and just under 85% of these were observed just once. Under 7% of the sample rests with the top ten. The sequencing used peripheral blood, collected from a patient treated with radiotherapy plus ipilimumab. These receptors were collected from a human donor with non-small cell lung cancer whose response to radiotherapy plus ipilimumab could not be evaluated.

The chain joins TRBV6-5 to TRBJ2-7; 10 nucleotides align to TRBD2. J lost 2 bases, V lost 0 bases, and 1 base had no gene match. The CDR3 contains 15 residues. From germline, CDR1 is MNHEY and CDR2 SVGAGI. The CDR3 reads CASSYSLAGAYEQYF. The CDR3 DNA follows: TGTGCCAGCAGTTACTCGCTAGCGGGGGCCTACGAGCAGTACTTC.

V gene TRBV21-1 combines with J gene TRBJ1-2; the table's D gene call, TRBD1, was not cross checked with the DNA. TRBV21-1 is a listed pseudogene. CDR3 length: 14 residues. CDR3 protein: CASSSPGQGGGYTF. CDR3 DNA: TGTGCCAGCAGCAGTCCGGGACAGGGAGGCGGCTACACCTTC.

The CDR3 loop reads CASSPKRGTEAFF. CDR3 DNA sequence: TGTGCCAGCTCACCAAAAAGGGGGACTGAAGCTTTCTTT. V is TRBV18 and J is TRBJ1-1, with a tentative D call TRBD1 (6 bases). The CDR3 consists of 13 residues. The germline V gene encodes CDR1 KGHSH and CDR2 LQKENI. Trimming shortened V by 2 bases and J by 5 bases, and 9 bases separated the two germline ends.

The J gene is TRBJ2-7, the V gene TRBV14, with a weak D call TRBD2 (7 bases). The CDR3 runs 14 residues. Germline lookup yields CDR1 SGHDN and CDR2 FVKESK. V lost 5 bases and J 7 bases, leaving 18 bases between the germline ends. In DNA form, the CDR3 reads TGTGCCAGCAGCAAGGGGGGGACGAGGGGGGAGCAGTACTTC. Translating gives CASSKGGTRGEQYF.

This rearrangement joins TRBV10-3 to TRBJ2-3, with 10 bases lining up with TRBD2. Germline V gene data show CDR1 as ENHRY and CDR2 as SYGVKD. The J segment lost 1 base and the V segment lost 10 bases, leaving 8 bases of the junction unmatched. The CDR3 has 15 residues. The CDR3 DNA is TGTGCCAGCGCCTCAGCGGGGGGGCGCACAGATACGCAGTATTTT. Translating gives CASASAGGRTDTQYF.

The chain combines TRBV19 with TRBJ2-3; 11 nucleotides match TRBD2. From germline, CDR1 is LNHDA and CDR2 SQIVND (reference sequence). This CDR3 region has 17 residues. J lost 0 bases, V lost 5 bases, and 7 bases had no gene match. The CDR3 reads CASSPGTSGSSTDTQYF. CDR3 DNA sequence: TGTGCCAGTAGTCCCGGGACTAGCGGATCTAGCACAGATACGCAGTATTTT.

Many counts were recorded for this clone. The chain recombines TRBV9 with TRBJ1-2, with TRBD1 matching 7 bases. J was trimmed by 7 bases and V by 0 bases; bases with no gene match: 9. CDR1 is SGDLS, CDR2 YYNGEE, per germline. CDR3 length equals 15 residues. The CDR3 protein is CASSVAPTGRGGYTF. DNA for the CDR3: TGTGCCAGCAGCGTAGCTCCGACAGGGAGAGGTGGCTACACCTTC.

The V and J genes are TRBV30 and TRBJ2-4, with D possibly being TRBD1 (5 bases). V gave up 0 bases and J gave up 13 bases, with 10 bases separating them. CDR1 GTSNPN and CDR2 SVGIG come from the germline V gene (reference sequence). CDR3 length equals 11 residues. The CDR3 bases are TGTGCCTGGAGTGTACAGGATGTACAGTACTTC. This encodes CAWSVQDVQYF. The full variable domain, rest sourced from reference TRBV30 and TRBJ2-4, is SQTIHQWPATLVQPVGSPLSLECTVEGTSNPNLYWYRQAAGRGLQLLFYSVGIGQISSEVPQNLSASRPQDRQFILSSKKLLLSDSGFYLCAWSVQDVQYFGAGTRLSVL.

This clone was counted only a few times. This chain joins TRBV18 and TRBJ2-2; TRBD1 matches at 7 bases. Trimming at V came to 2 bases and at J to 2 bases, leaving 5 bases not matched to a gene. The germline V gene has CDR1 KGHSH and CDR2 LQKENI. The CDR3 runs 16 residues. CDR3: CASSPGTVRNTGELFF. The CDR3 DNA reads TGTGCCAGCTCACCAGGGACAGTTCGTAACACCGGGGAGCTGTTTTTT.

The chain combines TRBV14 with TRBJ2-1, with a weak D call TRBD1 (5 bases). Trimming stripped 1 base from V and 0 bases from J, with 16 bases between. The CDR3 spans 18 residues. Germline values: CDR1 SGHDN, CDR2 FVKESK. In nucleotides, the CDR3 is TGTGCCAGCAGCCAAGGCAGGGTACTCTTAAGCTCCTACAATGAGCAGTTCTTC. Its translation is CASSQGRVLLSSYNEQFF. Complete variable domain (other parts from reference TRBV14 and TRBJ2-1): EAGVTQFPSHSVIEKGQTVTLRCDPISGHDNLYWYRRVMGKEIKFLLHFVKESKQDESGMPNNRFLAERTGGTYSTLKVQPAELEDSGVYFCASSQGRVLLSSYNEQFFGPGTRLTVL.

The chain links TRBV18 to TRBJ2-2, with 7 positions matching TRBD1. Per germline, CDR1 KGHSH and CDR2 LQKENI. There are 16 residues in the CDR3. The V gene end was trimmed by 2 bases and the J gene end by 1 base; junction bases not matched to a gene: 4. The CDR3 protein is CASSPRTGLNTGELFF. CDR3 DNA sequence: TGTGCCAGCTCACCAAGGACAGGACTGAACACCGGGGAGCTGTTTTTT.

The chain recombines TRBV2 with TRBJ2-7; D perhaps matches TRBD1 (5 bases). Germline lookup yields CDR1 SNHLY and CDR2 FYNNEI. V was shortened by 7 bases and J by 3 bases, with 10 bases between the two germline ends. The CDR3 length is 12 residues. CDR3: CASKGAVYEQYF. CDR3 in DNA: TGTGCCAGCAAAGGGGCGGTCTACGAGCAGTACTTC. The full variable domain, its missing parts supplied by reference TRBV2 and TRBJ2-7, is EPEVTQTPSHQVTQMGQEVILRCVPISNHLYFYWYRQILGQKVEFLVSFYNNEISEKSEIFDDQFSVERPDGSNFTLKIRSTKLEDSAMYFCASKGAVYEQYFGPGTRLTVT.

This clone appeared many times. This CDR3 is CASRDPRGLAEAFF. The CDR3 nucleotides are TGTGCCAGCAGAGACCCCCGGGGGTTGGCTGAAGCTTTCTTT. This chain connects TRBV6-6 to TRBJ1-1, with TRBD1 as a possible D gene (5 bases). The CDR3 consists of 14 residues. Germline V gene sequence: CDR1 MNHNY, CDR2 SVGAGI (reference sequence). The V and J ends lost 6 bases and 6 bases respectively, with 17 bases between them.

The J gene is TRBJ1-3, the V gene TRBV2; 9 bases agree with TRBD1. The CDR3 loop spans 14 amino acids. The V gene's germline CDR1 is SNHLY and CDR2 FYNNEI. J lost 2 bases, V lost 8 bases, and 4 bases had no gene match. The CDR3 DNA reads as TGTGCCAGCGCGAGACAGGGGGCTGGAAACACCATATATTTT. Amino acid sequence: CASARQGAGNTIYF.

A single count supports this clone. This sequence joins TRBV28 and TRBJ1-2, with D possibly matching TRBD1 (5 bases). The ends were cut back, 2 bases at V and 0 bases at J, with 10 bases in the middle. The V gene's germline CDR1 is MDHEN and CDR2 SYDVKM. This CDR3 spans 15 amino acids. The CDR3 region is CASSLRGISNYGYTF. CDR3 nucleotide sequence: TGTGCCAGCAGTTTACGGGGGATTTCTAACTATGGCTACACCTTC.

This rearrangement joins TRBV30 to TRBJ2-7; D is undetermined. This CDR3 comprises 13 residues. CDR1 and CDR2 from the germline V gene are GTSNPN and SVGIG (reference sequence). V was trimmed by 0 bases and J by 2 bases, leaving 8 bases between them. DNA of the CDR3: TGTGCCTGGAGTGTAGGTCTAGCCTACGAGCAGTACTTC. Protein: CAWSVGLAYEQYF.